This T cell receptor (beta chain) was retrieved from a study of PD-1 blockade in classical Hodgkin lymphoma (dated by TCRdb to 2020 to 2022). For the study in its entirety: Nivolumab dosing was 3 mg/kg intravenously every 2 weeks, continuing until either disease progression or unacceptable toxicity. A peripheral blood immune signature of response to PD-1 blockade in classical Hodgkin lymphoma was defined using TCR beta sequencing and CyTOF.

Genomic DNA was extracted with the Qiagen DNeasy kit from unsorted PBMCs and from negatively selected CD4+ and CD8+ fractions. TCR beta CDR3 regions were subjected to amplification by immunoSEQ multiplex PCR with primers that anneal to V and J segments. A synthetic immune receptor repertoire was used to minimize amplification bias, and remaining bias was computationally removed after sequencing. From the authors' description of their analysis: Custom Python scripts were used to quantify repertoire diversity as the Shannon entropy index. Unsorted, CD4+ and CD8+ repertoires were analyzed separately, except in combined analyses where CD4+ and CD8+ sequences were merged in silico. A clone counted as expanded when the clone's frequency after treatment rose at least 2-fold relative to C1D1, and clones undetected at baseline were given a pseudocount of 0.5. Clones with 0 or 1 copy at C1D1 were classified as singleton clones, and clones with 2 or more copies were classified as non-singleton clones. By matching protein sequences in sorted samples from the same patient, clones expanded in unsorted samples were annotated as CD4+, CD8+ or unknown. Wilcoxon tests on paired samples were used to test changes in diversity from C1D1 to C4D1. In TCRdb, the immuneACCESS table is reduced to in-frame sequences with V and J assigned. These tables do not hold every clone; where another copy was compared, an unresolved V gene accounts for under half, and the others remain unexplained. The D gene and trimming were derived from the DNA, and the V and J assignments and clone size from that table. This sample is represented by nearly 100,000 clones; over 70% of them were singletons. The ten top clones hold about 12% of the sample.

The sample's time point label is to be understood as: cycle 1 day 1 (C1D1), immediately before nivolumab initiation. All trial patients had relapsed after autologous stem cell transplantation, with cohorts A, B and C differing in prior brentuximab vedotin exposure. The trial cohort comprised 60 or so patients with relapsed/refractory classical Hodgkin lymphoma whose best overall responses were complete response, partial response or progressive disease. Trial patients were treated with single-agent nivolumab in the multi-cohort phase II CheckMate 205 trial. An independent review committee assessed best overall response by applying the 2007 International Working Group response criteria. Trial PBMCs were collected just before the start of nivolumab (C1D1) and during therapy at cycle 2 day 1 and cycle 4 day 1. Peripheral blood was collected in 8 mL Vacutainer Cell Preparation Tubes, from which PBMCs were isolated by centrifugation and then cryopreserved.

Study-level results and caveats: Trial patients achieving complete response had baseline diversity similar to newly diagnosed patients, whereas partial responders and progressors had significantly lower diversity. Baseline TCR diversity was reported as lower in newly diagnosed patients than in healthy donors, and lower still in relapsed/refractory patients. A significant rise by C4D1 was seen in CD4+ but not CD8+ TCR diversity (p=0.0027 vs p=0.16), with the rise being most apparent in complete responders (p=0.02). The study was restricted to a single clinical trial cohort, and the causes of repertoire differences, possibly disease activity or prior therapy, were left undefined. Patients starting nivolumab less than 1 year after ASCT had lower diversity and were excluded from later analyses to avoid confounding by immune reconstitution.

The CDR3, cysteine through phenylalanine, is 16 amino acids long. The CDR3 DNA has 48 bases and is translated from base 1. The V and J ends are trimmed by 0 bases and 0 bases, leaving 9 bases between them. About this clone itself: It has no known antigen specificity. There are no base qualities to consult, and no much larger clone falls within one base.

Sequencing was performed on peripheral blood mononuclear cells (PBMCs), taken at baseline. This receptor chain uses TRBV23-1 and TRBJ2-1; TRBD1 could be the D gene, as 5 bases match. TRBV23-1 qualifies as an ORF whose function is uncertain. The TCR comes from a human donor with classical Hodgkin lymphoma. Here is the DNA: TGCGCCAGCAGTCAATCACAGGCTGTCTCCTACAATGAGCAGTTCTTC. The resulting protein is CASSQSQAVSYNEQFF.